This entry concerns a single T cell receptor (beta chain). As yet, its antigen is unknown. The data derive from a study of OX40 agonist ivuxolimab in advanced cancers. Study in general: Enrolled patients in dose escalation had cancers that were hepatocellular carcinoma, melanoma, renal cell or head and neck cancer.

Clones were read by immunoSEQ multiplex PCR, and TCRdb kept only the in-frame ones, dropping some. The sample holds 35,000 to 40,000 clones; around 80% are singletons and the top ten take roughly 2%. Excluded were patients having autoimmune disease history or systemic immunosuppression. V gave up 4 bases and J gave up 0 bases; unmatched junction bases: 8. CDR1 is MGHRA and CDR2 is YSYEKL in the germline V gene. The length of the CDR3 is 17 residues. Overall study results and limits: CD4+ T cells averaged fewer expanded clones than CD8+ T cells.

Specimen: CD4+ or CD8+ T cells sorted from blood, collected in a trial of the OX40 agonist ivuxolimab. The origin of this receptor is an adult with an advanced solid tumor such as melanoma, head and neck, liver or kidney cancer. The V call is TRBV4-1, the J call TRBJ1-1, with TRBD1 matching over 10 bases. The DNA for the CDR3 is TGCGCCAGCAGCCGAGAATGGACAGGGGGAATGAACACTGAAGCTTTCTTT. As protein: CASSREWTGGMNTEAFF.